Included here is one T cell receptor beta chain sequence, with context. This clonotype turned up a few times. No antigen is known for it. No base-level quality is on record; no much larger clone is a single base apart. The library was made by PCR. Sequencing took place on an Illumina HiSeq 2500. TCR library preparation used molecular barcoding, with unique molecular identifiers applied to normalize quantification of the TCRbeta repertoire. The public reads were reanalyzed by TCRdb: fastp trimming at Q25, MiXCR alignment, in-frame beta chains only. Each record represents a unique CDR3 protein, reported with the most common genes and DNA among its rows. The sample data list about 210,000 distinct CDR3 sequences, and roughly 18% of these were observed just once. The ten largest make up around 44% of the sample. This specimen belongs to a study of T-cell reconstitution after alpha-beta-depleted transplantation in children listed by TCRdb under 2016. Broadly, across the study: Using TCR repertoire profiling, the study followed T-cell immune reconstitution in a quantitative way in children after TCRalphabeta/CD19-depleted allogeneic hematopoietic cell transplantation.

Per the publication, the treatment or condition label means: allogeneic hematopoietic cell transplantation with graft depleted of TCRalphabeta T cells and CD19 B cells. TCRalphabeta/CD19-depleted allogeneic hematopoietic cell grafts were given to the transplant recipients, all of whom were children. Beyond this particular receptor, the publication reports: Hyperexpanded clone frequencies declined over subsequent months; after one year, T-cell counts and TCRbeta diversity were mostly attributed to newly produced T cells. About two months after transplant, the apparently early recovery of alphabetaT-cell counts reportedly depended on just several hundred clones that had expanded rapidly and came from non-depleted graft cells. The high TCRbeta diversity at day 60 in some patients was ascribed to recipient T cells and intrathymic progenitors that had survived conditioning.

This specimen was PBMCs, mostly from graft donor cells, taken 360 days after TCRalphabeta/CD19-depleted stem cell transplant. This TCR was recovered from a male patient aged 2 to 9 who had a stem cell transplant for acute lymphoblastic leukemia, so the T cells may come from the graft donor.

The DNA is TGTGCCAGCAGTATCCGAATAGATCGGGGGGCCCTAGGGTACGAGCAGTACTTC. This sequence encodes CASSIRIDRGALGYEQYF. The sequence is built from TRBV12-3 or TRBV12-4 and TRBJ2-7; a weak D assignment points to TRBD2 (7 bases agree). The CDR3 measures 18 amino acids from cysteine to phenylalanine. CDR3 DNA is the only sequence kept; it has 54 bases, read in frame from the first base. A distance of 27 bases separates the germline ends of V and J, which lose 5 bases and 4 bases respectively.